This T cell receptor (beta chain) comes out of a study of T cells in Graves' hyperthyroidism and ophthalmopathy. Looked up from germline, CDR1 is ENHRY and CDR2 is SYGVKD. Germline trimming cut 4 bases from V and 3 bases from J; bases unmatched to any gene: 6. This CDR3 comprises 15 residues. TCR beta CDR3 region amplification was performed from RNA transcripts. With the HTBI primer set, the TCR CDR3 went through a first round of RT-PCR. MiXCR, applied by TCRdb to the multiplex PCR reads, yields one record per CDR3 protein. The sample includes about 660,000 distinct CDR3 sequences, about 45% of them seen just once. This clonotype was counted at least ten times. Its antigen remains unknown. General study results and limits: Most thyroid clonotypes expanded above 0.001 were also detected in blood. From stable hyperthyroidism, ophthalmopathy was separated by a 13 V-J model.

This chain joins TRBV10-3 and TRBJ1-1; 9 positions match TRBD1. Sequenced material: peripheral blood or thyroid tissue (not recorded which). This sequence originates from an adult man with Graves' disease, either hyperthyroidism or ophthalmopathy (not recorded which). Here the CDR3 reads CAISGNRGQYTEAFF. DNA for the CDR3: TGTGCCATCAGTGGTAACAGGGGGCAATACACTGAAGCTTTCTTT.